What follows are 7 T cell receptor beta chains derived from one specimen sequenced in a study of cytomegalovirus exposure and HLA in healthy donors. Primers for the PCR totalled 60 Vbeta and 13 Jbeta. Data came from immunoSEQ multiplex PCR; TCRdb stores just in-frame clones and leaves some out. There are tens of thousands of clones in the sample; 65% to 90% occur only once, and about 10% lies in the top ten. Sequences were obtained from PBMCs. These receptors all stem from a female donor in good health and CMV-seronegative.

The gene calls are TRBV5-1 and TRBJ1-2; 10 positions agree with TRBD1. V gave up 4 bases and J gave up 8 bases; unmatched junction bases: 5. Germline loops: CDR1 SGHRS, CDR2 YFSETQ. CDR3 length equals 13 residues. The CDR3 DNA follows: TGCGCCAGCAGCCCCGGACAGGGGGAAGGCTACACCTTC. Translated: CASSPGQGEGYTF.

The chain joins TRBV18 to TRBJ2-1; 7 bases fit TRBD2. The V gene end was trimmed by 6 bases and the J gene end by 5 bases; junction bases not matched to a gene: 4. Germline V gene data show CDR1 as KGHSH and CDR2 as LQKENI. The CDR3 spans 13 residues. CDR3 coding DNA: TGTGCCAGCTCCTTCGGGACTAACAATGAGCAGTTCTTC. Its translation is CASSFGTNNEQFF.

V usage is TRBV4-1 and J usage is TRBJ2-4; possibly TRBD1 for D (5 bases). Trimming cost V 4 bases and J 7 bases, with 11 bases left between them. Germline loops: CDR1 MGHRA, CDR2 YSYEKL. CDR3 length equals 13 residues. The CDR3 DNA sequence: TGCGCCAGCAGCCCCGCAGGGTTGAACATTCAGTACTTC. Its protein is CASSPAGLNIQYF.

V gene TRBV7-9 combines with J gene TRBJ2-3, with TRBD1 as a possible D gene (7 bases). The CDR3 runs 17 residues. V was shortened by 4 bases and J by 1 base, with 18 bases between the two germline ends. CDR1 is SEHNR and CDR2 is FQNEAQ in the germline V gene (reference sequence). The CDR3 reads CASSSRNRGGGTDTQYF. CDR3 DNA sequence: TGTGCCAGCAGCTCAAGGAACAGGGGAGGTGGCACAGATACGCAGTATTTT.

V usage is TRBV9 and J usage is TRBJ2-7; 10 nucleotides match TRBD1. This CDR3 contains 16 residues. Germline V gene data show CDR1 as SGDLS and CDR2 as YYNGEE. V was pared by 0 bases and J by 6 bases, with 9 bases of the junction left unmatched. The DNA for the CDR3 is TGTGCCAGCAGCGTAGTAGTGTGGACAGGGGGGGTCGAGCAGTACTTC. This gives the protein CASSVVVWTGGVEQYF.

V gene TRBV5-1 combines with J gene TRBJ2-2, with 7 bases lining up with TRBD1. This CDR3 region has 15 residues. The V gene end was trimmed by 4 bases and the J gene end by 6 bases; junction bases not matched to a gene: 9. Germline CDR1 SGHRS, CDR2 YFSETQ. CDR3: CASSAGFTGAGELFF. CDR3 coding DNA: TGCGCCAGCAGCGCAGGCTTTACAGGGGCCGGGGAGCTGTTTTTT.

This clone has only one observation. This chain uses TRBV7-8 with TRBJ1-5; 10 bases line up with TRBD1. Trimming took 3 bases from V and 6 from J; bases not matched to a gene: 5. Germline CDR1 and CDR2: SGHVS and FQNEAQ. The CDR3 sequence is 15 residues long. The CDR3 spells CASSFRDRGPQPQHF. CDR3 nucleotides: TGTGCCAGCAGCTTTAGGGACAGGGGTCCTCAGCCCCAGCATTTT.